The source of this TCR beta chain is a study of shared clonotypes between healthy human individuals (dated by TCRdb to about 2020). With regard to the full study: Two women and three men aged 18 to 49 years were included in the cohort. To increase sequencing depth and limit assay-specific biases, TCR repertoire library preparation and sequencing were carried out by different laboratories using diverse techniques. Per donor, three plates each were used for CD4 naive and CD4 memory, two for CD8 naive, and one for CD8 memory. To estimate repertoire size and how much clonotype sharing occurs between individuals, the study deeply sequenced the blood TCR repertoires of a handful of healthy adults. Leukapheresis yielded between about 0.9 and 9 billion PBMCs per donor.

Details on this clone: What antigen it recognizes has not been identified. The sample holds no much larger clone one base away, and base qualities are not on file.

TCR CDR3 regions were amplified from genomic DNA by multiplex PCR using the deep immunoSEQ assay. Extracted genomic DNA from each cell subset was distributed evenly across all wells of several immunoSEQ 96-well plates, and each plate was treated as a replicate. For sorted subsets, roughly 200 ng of genomic DNA, equivalent to tens of thousands of T cell genomes, went into each replicate PCR. The purified libraries were quantified using a Qubit 3.0 fluorometer, sized with a Bioanalyzer 2100, and then quantified again using the KAPA Library Quantification kit. A separate single-read 150-cycle Illumina NextSeq 550 flow cell was used to sequence each immunoSEQ 96-well plate. Per the source publication's procedure: Because the immunoSEQ output included only junctional sequences and no quality scores, the filtering could not be the same as the filtering used for full-length reads. To assign V/J genes and CDR3, sequences were annotated against IMGT germline references using PyIR, a Python wrapper for IgBLAST v1.9. Any read was removed if the V/J assignment was weak (E-value above 1e-6), the CDR3 was missing, or the read contained stop codons, out-of-frame junctions, or ambiguous translated residues. V3J clonotypes were defined as sequences sharing the same inferred V gene, J gene, and CDR3 amino acid sequence. To compute the percentage overlap between repertoires, the number of shared unique clonotypes was divided by the size of the smaller repertoire. Repertoire richness was assessed with RTK rarefaction, the Chao1 estimator, and Recon v2.1 estimates of unobserved clonotypes. Generation probabilities were computed with OLGA for all TCRbeta clonotypes obtained by the gDNA method from a handful of donors. This is the immuneACCESS table as TCRdb keeps it, with only in-frame sequences that have V and J called. A part of the clones is gone; compared with another copy, unresolved V genes explain less than half, and the rest is unexplained. That table furnishes V, J and clone size, whereas the DNA furnished D and trimming. In all, the sample holds under 2,000,000 clones, and roughly 94% of those were seen once. The top ten clonotypes cover under 1.5% of the sample.

Inclusive of the bounding cysteine and phenylalanine, the CDR3 is 13 residues long. Just CDR3 DNA is preserved here, 39 bases in frame from base 1. Between the V and J ends, shortened by 1 base and 4 bases respectively, the junction contains 7 bases. CDR1 and CDR2, looked up from the germline V gene, are SGHVS and FNYEAQ. For the CD8 naive samples, CD45RO-negative cells were positively selected for CCR7, yielding a CD45RA+CCR7+ population from which TemRA cells were excluded. Healthy HIV-negative adults with no recently reported acute infections or vaccinations were included as donors. Only Caucasian adults living in Nashville, Tennessee, USA were represented among the donors. After blood collection by leukapheresis, PBMCs were isolated using Ficoll-Histopaque density gradient centrifugation and then cryopreserved in the vapor phase of liquid nitrogen. Analytical flow cytometry was used to check the purity and quantity of each magnetically sorted T cell population. Genomic DNA was isolated from each sorted fraction and quantified by UV absorbance on a Nanodrop 2000c.

The paper as a whole reports these results and caveats: Based on pairwise subsampling, the degree of clonotype sharing among donors was expected to be affected by sequencing depth. Clonotypes shared by all four sorted-subset donors showed higher generation probabilities than non-shared clonotypes. Sharing across a few donors was observed for about 5% of naive CD4, under 4% of naive CD8, 2% to 2.5% of memory CD4, and roughly 0.43% of memory CD8 clonotypes. Sampling was limited to blood, and TCR repertoires in tissue likely differ from TCR repertoires in blood. Naive subsets generally had larger estimated clonotype richness than memory subsets. Even with the large sequencing depth, rarefaction of the sorted-subset datasets indicated that sequencing was incomplete. The small number of donors limited the genetic and exposure-history diversity represented.

The source is a young man in good health. Sequenced: naive CD8+ T cells sorted from blood. This specimen's cell subset or site label, interpreted: CD45RA+CCR7+. The chain employs TRBV7-6 and TRBJ1-1; no D gene call is confident. The CDR3: CASSLEPVTEAFF. The bases read TGTGCCAGCAGCTTAGAACCGGTCACTGAAGCTTTCTTT.